The rows below give T cell receptor beta chains drawn from one sample of a study of cytomegalovirus exposure and HLA in healthy donors. The assay was immunoSEQ multiplex PCR, and TCRdb's table has in-frame clones only and misses some. The sample lists 80,000 to 90,000 clones, 75% seen once, with about 2.2% in the top ten. The sequenced sample consisted of PBMCs. The receptor set was obtained from a middle-aged man in good health and CMV-seronegative. Both conserved end residues are part of each CDR3. The D gene is left open where the match is weak. Size is stated for part of the rows, as once, few or many counts, or as a class when the clone is expanded.

V	D	length	size	J	DNA	CDR3
TRBV7-9	.	15	.	TRBJ1-6	TGTGCCAGCAGGCCTAGTGGTGGCAGGGATTCACCCCTCCACTTT	CASRPSGGRDSPLHF
TRBV5-1	TRBD1	16	.	TRBJ1-6	TGCGCCAGCAGCCAATTCAGACAGGGACTTAATTCACCCCTCCACTTT	CASSQFRQGLNSPLHF
TRBV7-6	.	16	.	TRBJ2-1	TGTGCCAGCAGCTTACTCGGGGATCAGCGGAGGGGTGAGCAGTTCTTC	CASSLLGDQRRGEQFF
TRBV7-9	TRBD1	15	.	TRBJ2-7	TGTGCCAGCAGCTACGGTCAGGGCAGGGGGCACGAGCAGTACTTC	CASSYGQGRGHEQYF
TRBV9	.	13	.	TRBJ1-1	TGTGCCAGCAGCCTAGAAGGGAGGGCTGAAGCTTTCTTT	CASSLEGRAEAFF
TRBV5-6	.	13	many	TRBJ1-1	TGTGCCAGCAGCTCGTATATGAACACTGAAGCTTTCTTT	CASSSYMNTEAFF
TRBV27	.	14	.	TRBJ1-4	TGTGCCAGCAGCAGGGGACGGAGAAATGAAAACCTGTTTTTT	CASSRGRRNENLFF
TRBV6-5	.	11	.	TRBJ1-3	TGTGCCAGCAGTTCTCCAGACACCATATATTTT	CASSSPDTIYF
TRBV4-1	.	14	.	TRBJ2-7	TGCGCCAGCAGCCAGGCCTCGGAGAACTACGAGCAGTACTTC	CASSQASENYEQYF
TRBV5-6	TRBD2	17	few	TRBJ2-3	TGTGCCAGCAGCTTGAGAAAAGCGGGAGGGTCCACAGATACGCAGTATTTT	CASSLRKAGGSTDTQYF
TRBV6-1	.	13	once	TRBJ2-7	TGTGCCAGCAGGGACTTGGCGAACTACGAGCAGTACTTC	CASRDLANYEQYF
TRBV25-1	.	15	.	TRBJ1-6	TGTGCCAGCAGTGAATATAAGGGGGATGGATCACCCCTCCACTTT	CASSEYKGDGSPLHF
TRBV10-2	.	15	.	TRBJ2-5	TGCGCCAGCAGTGAGTTCAACAGGTACCAAGAGACCCAGTACTTC	CASSEFNRYQETQYF
TRBV29-1	.	13	.	TRBJ2-2	TGCAGCGTTGGCCACCTTGAGACCGGGGAGCTGTTTTTT	CSVGHLETGELFF
TRBV9	.	17	.	TRBJ1-6	TGTGCCAGCAGCGTAGATCGTATACAGGGTAATAGAGCACCCCTCCACTTT	CASSVDRIQGNRAPLHF
TRBV28	.	13	few	TRBJ2-5	TGTGCCAGCACCGACCCGGGTCGAGAGACCCAGTACTTC	CASTDPGRETQYF
TRBV10-3	.	17	.	TRBJ2-4	TGTGCCATCAGTGAGCTTGGAGGGGCTGGGACCAAAAACATTCAGTACTTC	CAISELGGAGTKNIQYF
TRBV2	.	11	.	TRBJ1-1	TGTGCCAGCAGTGAGGGCAGCAAAGCTTTCTTT	CASSEGSKAFF
TRBV6-5	.	15	.	TRBJ1-4	TGTGCCAGCTCCAAGGGGGAGGGGGGCAATGAAAAACTGTTTTTT	CASSKGEGGNEKLFF
TRBV5-4	TRBD1	15	few	TRBJ1-3	TGTGCCAGCAGCTTGGGGGACAGGGCTGGAAACACCATATATTTT	CASSLGDRAGNTIYF
TRBV5-1	TRBD2	15	.	TRBJ2-1	TGCGCCAGCAGCTCTAGCGGAGTCTCCTACAATGAGCAGTTCTTC	CASSSSGVSYNEQFF
TRBV7-9	.	14	.	TRBJ2-1	TGTGCCAGCAGCCCCCGTTGGGCGATCGATGAGCAGTTCTTC	CASSPRWAIDEQFF
TRBV15	.	13	.	TRBJ2-3	TGTGCCACCAGCAGCCCAGATGGGGCTCCACGGTATTTT	CATSSPDGAPRYF
TRBV27	TRBD2	16	.	TRBJ2-7	TGTGCCAGCAGTTTCAGACTAGCGGGGGGCAGAAACGAGCAGTACTTC	CASSFRLAGGRNEQYF
TRBV11-2	.	15	few	TRBJ1-1	TGTGCCAGCAGCTTGGGGAACACAGGGAACACTGAAGCTTTCTTT	CASSLGNTGNTEAFF
TRBV11-2	TRBD2	15	once	TRBJ2-7	TGTGCCAGCAGTGGACTAGCGGGGGTATCCTACGAGCAGTACTTC	CASSGLAGVSYEQYF
TRBV6-5	.	13	.	TRBJ1-2	TGTGCCAGCAAGATACAGGGTCCGGGTGGCTACACCTTC	CASKIQGPGGYTF
TRBV6-5	.	13	.	TRBJ1-5	TGTGCCAGCAGTAGTCAGGTCAATCAGCCCCAGCATTTT	CASSSQVNQPQHF
TRBV7-8	.	13	.	TRBJ1-6	TGTGCCAGCAGCCCGGTGTGGAATTCACCCCTCCACTTT	CASSPVWNSPLHF
TRBV7-2	TRBD1	16	.	TRBJ1-4	TGTGCCAGCAGCTTGTGGACAGGGGGCCGGAGTGAAAAACTGTTTTTT	CASSLWTGGRSEKLFF
TRBV29-1	TRBD1	16	.	TRBJ1-4	TGCAGCGCCAACCTACGACAGGGCCTAGGCAACGAAAAACTGTTTTTT	CSANLRQGLGNEKLFF
TRBV20-1	.	11	.	TRBJ1-1	TGCAGTGCTAGGGGGCCCACTGAAGCTTTCTTT	CSARGPTEAFF
TRBV28	TRBD2	17	.	TRBJ2-2	TGTGCCAGCAGTTTAGAAACTAGCGGGGTGGTCACCGGGGAGCTGTTTTTT	CASSLETSGVVTGELFF
TRBV30	.	16	once	TRBJ1-2	TGTGCCTGGAGTCGACAGGCCTTCCTGGCCGAAAATGGCTACACCTTC	CAWSRQAFLAENGYTF
TRBV5-4	.	13	few	TRBJ1-2	TGTGCCAGCAGCTTGGGGGGGGTTTCTGGCTACACCTTC	CASSLGGVSGYTF
TRBV14	.	13	.	TRBJ1-1	TGTGCCAGCAGCCTCCAGGGAAATACTGAAGCTTTCTTT	CASSLQGNTEAFF
TRBV9	TRBD1	15	.	TRBJ1-6	TGTGCCAGCAGCGTAGCGGGACAGAGATACTCACCCCTCCACTTT	CASSVAGQRYSPLHF
TRBV2	TRBD1	14	.	TRBJ2-3	TGTGCCGACAGACGGGACAGCTATACAGATACGCAGTATTTT	CADRRDSYTDTQYF
TRBV5-1	TRBD2	13	few	TRBJ2-7	TGCGCCAGTAAAAGGGAGGGCTTCCACGAGCAGTACTTC	CASKREGFHEQYF
TRBV19	TRBD1	14	few	TRBJ2-7	TGTGCCAGTAGCCCGAAACAGGGGTCCTACGAGCAGTACTTC	CASSPKQGSYEQYF
TRBV15	.	15	once	TRBJ1-5	TGTGCCACCAGCAGAGATCCAAGAGGCAATCAGCCCCAGCATTTT	CATSRDPRGNQPQHF
TRBV5-1	.	12	.	TRBJ1-1	TGCGCCACCAAGACCGAGGCCACTGAAGCTTTCTTT	CATKTEATEAFF
TRBV7-9	TRBD2	16	.	TRBJ2-3	TGTGCCAGCAGTACCAATTCGGGGGGGCAAGAAGATACGCAGTATTTT	CASSTNSGGQEDTQYF
TRBV4-1	TRBD2	16	.	TRBJ2-7	TGCGCCAGCAGCCAAGATGTGGCTAGCGGGAGGTACGAGCAGTACTTC	CASSQDVASGRYEQYF
TRBV2	TRBD1	15	.	TRBJ2-5	TGTGCCAGCGGAGAACAGGGGGTCACCCAAGAGACCCAGTACTTC	CASGEQGVTQETQYF
TRBV5-4	TRBD2	19	.	TRBJ2-3	TGTGCCAGCAGCCAAATTGCTCGTAGGGGACTACCACGCACAGATACGCAGTATTTT	CASSQIARRGLPRTDTQYF
TRBV2	TRBD2	15	few	TRBJ2-3	TGTGCCAGCAACCCAACTAGCGGGAGTTCGGATACGCAGTATTTT	CASNPTSGSSDTQYF
TRBV5-6	.	12	.	TRBJ2-2	TGTGCCAGCAGCCTGAACACCGGGGAGCTGTTTTTT	CASSLNTGELFF
TRBV5-8	.	15	.	TRBJ1-3	TGTGCCAGCAGCGCAGATTATAACTCTGGAAACACCATATATTTT	CASSADYNSGNTIYF
TRBV5-4	.	14	.	TRBJ2-7	TGTGCCAGCAGCAGTGCCCAGGGTTTCTACGAGCAGTACTTC	CASSSAQGFYEQYF
TRBV30	TRBD1	15	.	TRBJ1-4	TGTGCCTGGAGTCTCCGGACAGGGCGCAATGAAAAACTGTTTTTT	CAWSLRTGRNEKLFF
TRBV9	.	15	.	TRBJ1-1	TGTGCCAGCAGCGCGGGGACATTGGGGAACACTGAAGCTTTCTTT	CASSAGTLGNTEAFF
TRBV2	.	14	.	TRBJ1-6	TGTGCCAGCAATAGCGGGGAGAATAATTCACCCCTCCACTTT	CASNSGENNSPLHF